Described below is a single T cell receptor beta chain sequence and its context. Trimming cost V 6 bases and J 1 base, with 12 bases left between them. CDR1 is ENHRY and CDR2 is SYGVKD in the germline V gene. The CDR3 has 14 amino acids. The source of the sample is a study of T-cell reconstitution after alpha-beta-depleted transplantation in children. The TCRbeta library incorporated unique molecular identifiers. TCRdb re-called the PCR reads through MiXCR, storing one row per CDR3 protein. Of fewer than 150,000 distinct CDR3 sequences listed, about a tenth are singletons. The rearrangement links TRBV10-3 to TRBJ1-1; D is possibly TRBD1 (5 bases). This receptor was identified in a girl less than two years old who had a stem cell transplant for combined immunodeficiency, so the T cells may come from the graft donor. The source material was PBMCs, mostly from graft donor cells, sampled 180 days after TCRalphabeta/CD19-depleted stem cell transplant. CDR3: CAIRGVVGNTEAFF. The CDR3 nucleotides are TGTGCCATCAGAGGGGTGGTCGGGAACACTGAAGCTTTCTTT.